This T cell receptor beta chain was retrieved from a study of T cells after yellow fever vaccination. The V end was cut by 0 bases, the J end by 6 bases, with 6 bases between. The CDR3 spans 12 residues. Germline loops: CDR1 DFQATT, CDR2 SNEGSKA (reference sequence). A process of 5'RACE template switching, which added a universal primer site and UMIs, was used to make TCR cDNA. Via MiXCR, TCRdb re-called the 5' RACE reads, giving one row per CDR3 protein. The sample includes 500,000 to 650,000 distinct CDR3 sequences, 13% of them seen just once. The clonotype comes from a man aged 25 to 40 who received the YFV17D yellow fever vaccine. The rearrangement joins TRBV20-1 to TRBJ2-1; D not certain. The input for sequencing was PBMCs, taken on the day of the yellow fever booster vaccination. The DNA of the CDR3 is TGCAGTGCTAGAGATCCGGGCAATGAGCAGTTCTTC. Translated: CSARDPGNEQFF.